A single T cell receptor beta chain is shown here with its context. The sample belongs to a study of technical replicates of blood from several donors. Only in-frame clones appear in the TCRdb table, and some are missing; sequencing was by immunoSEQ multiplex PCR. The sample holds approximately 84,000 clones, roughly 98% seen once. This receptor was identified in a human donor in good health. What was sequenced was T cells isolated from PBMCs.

DNA of the CDR3: TGTGCCATCAGTCTAGCGGGACCCCAGGATGAGCAGTACTTC. Translating gives CAISLAGPQDEQYF. The rearrangement uses TRBV10-3 and TRBJ2-7, with 9 nucleotides matching TRBD2. Germline values: CDR1 ENHRY, CDR2 SYGVKD. CDR3 size: 14 residues. J lost 7 bases, V lost 5 bases, and 9 bases had no gene match.